The clone carrying this TCR beta chain appeared many times. The antigen is not known. RNA transcripts served as template for amplifying TCR beta CDR3 sequences. The first-round RT-PCR employed HTBI primers together with the Qiagen OneStep RT-PCR kit. A multiplex PCR was then performed as the second round. Using its own MiXCR run on the multiplex PCR reads, TCRdb lists one record per CDR3 protein. The sample yields around 1.1 million distinct CDR3 sequences, roughly two fifths seen once. The CDR3 contains 12 residues. Germline-derived CDR1 and CDR2 are ENHRY and SYGVKD. The germline V and J ends were trimmed by 0 bases and 5 bases, with 4 bases remaining between them. This sample was taken from a study of Graves' ophthalmopathy and Graves' hyperthyroidism. Study-wide context: The term stable hyperthyroidism indicated an absence of ophthalmopathy within 18 months of follow-up. Whole-study results and caveats: As the model predicted ophthalmopathy progression, it achieved a sensitivity of 70% to 71% and a specificity of around 72%.

Lactation, pregnancy, uncontrolled infections and other autoimmune diseases were all grounds for excluding patients. Thyroid ultrasound, orbital computed tomography, TRAb, serum thyroxine and clinical symptoms formed the basis of diagnosis. The receptor was isolated from an adult man with Graves' hyperthyroidism. Sequencing was done on a sample of peripheral blood or thyroid tissue (not recorded which). The chain has TRBV10-3 and TRBJ1-2; no firm D call. DNA for the CDR3: TGTGCCATCAGTGAGTCGTCGTATGGCTACACCTTC. It yields the protein CAISESSYGYTF.